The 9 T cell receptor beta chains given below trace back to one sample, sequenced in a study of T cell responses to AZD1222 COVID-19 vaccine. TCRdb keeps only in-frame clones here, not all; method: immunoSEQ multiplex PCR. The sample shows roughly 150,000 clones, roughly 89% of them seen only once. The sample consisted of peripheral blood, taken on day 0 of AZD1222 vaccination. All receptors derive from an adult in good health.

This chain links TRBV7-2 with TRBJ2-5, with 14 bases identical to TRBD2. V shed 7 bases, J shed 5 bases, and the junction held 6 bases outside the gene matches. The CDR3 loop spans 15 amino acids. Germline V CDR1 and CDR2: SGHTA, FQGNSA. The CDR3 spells CASNRLAGGPETQYF. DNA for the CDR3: TGTGCCAGCAACCGACTAGCGGGGGGGCCGGAGACCCAGTACTTC. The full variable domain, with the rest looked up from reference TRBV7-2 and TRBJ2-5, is GAGVSQSPSNKVTEKGKDVELRCDPISGHTALYWYRQSLGQGLEFLIYFQGNSAPDKSGLPSDRFSAERTGGSVSTLTIQRTQQEDSAVYLCASNRLAGGPETQYFGPGTRLLVL.

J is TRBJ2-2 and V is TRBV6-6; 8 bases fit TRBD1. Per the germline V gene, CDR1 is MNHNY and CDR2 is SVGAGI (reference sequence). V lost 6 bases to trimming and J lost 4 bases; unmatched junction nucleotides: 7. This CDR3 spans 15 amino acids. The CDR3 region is CASSKQGVGTGELFF. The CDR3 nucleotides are TGTGCCAGCAGCAAACAGGGGGTAGGCACCGGGGAGCTGTTTTTT.

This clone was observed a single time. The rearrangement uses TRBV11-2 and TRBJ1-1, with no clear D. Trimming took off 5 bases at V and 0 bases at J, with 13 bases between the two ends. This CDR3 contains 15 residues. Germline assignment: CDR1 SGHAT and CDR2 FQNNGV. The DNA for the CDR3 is TGTGCCAGCAGCCGGGCCCTGGGCATGAACACTGAAGCTTTCTTT. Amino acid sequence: CASSRALGMNTEAFF.

The CDR3 sequence: CASSLVGQGNTIYF. DNA for the CDR3: TGTGCCAGCAGCTTAGTGGGGCAAGGAAACACCATATATTTT. The V call is TRBV7-6, the J call TRBJ1-3; weak D call: TRBD1 (5 bases). The CDR3 totals 14 residues. Germline V lookup: CDR1 SGHVS, CDR2 FNYEAQ. V dropped 1 base and J dropped 4 bases, with 8 bases sitting between them. Based on the CDR3 plus reference TRBV7-6 and TRBJ1-3, the full variable domain is GAGVSQSPRYKVTKRGQDVALRCDPISGHVSLYWYRQALGQGPEFLTYFNYEAQQDKSGLPNDRFSAERPEGSISTLTIQRTEQRDSAMYRCASSLVGQGNTIYFGEGSWLTVV.

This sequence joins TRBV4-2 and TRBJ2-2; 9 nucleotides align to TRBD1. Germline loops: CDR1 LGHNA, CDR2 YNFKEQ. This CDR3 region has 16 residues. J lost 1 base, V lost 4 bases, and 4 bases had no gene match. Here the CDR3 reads CASSLHRGRNTGELFF. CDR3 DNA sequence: TGTGCCAGCAGCCTCCACAGGGGGCGGAACACCGGGGAGCTGTTTTTT.

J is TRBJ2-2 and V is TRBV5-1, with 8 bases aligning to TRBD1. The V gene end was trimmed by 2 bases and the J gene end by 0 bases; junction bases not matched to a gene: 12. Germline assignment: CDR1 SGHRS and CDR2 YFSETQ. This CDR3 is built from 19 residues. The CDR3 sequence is CASSLLGQGLISNTGELFF. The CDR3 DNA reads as TGCGCCAGCAGCTTACTCGGACAGGGCCTCATCTCGAACACCGGGGAGCTGTTTTTT. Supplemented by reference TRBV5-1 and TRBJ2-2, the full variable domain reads KAGVTQTPRYLIKTRGQQVTLSCSPISGHRSVSWYQQTPGQGLQFLFEYFSETQRNKGNFPGRFSGRQFSNSRSEMNVSTLELGDSALYLCASSLLGQGLISNTGELFFGEGSRLTVL.

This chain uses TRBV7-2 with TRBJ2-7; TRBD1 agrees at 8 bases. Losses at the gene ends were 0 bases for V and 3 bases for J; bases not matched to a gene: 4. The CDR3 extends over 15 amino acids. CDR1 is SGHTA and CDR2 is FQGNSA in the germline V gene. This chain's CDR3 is CASSLAIGQGYEQYF. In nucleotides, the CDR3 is TGTGCCAGCAGCTTAGCGATAGGACAGGGCTACGAGCAGTACTTC.

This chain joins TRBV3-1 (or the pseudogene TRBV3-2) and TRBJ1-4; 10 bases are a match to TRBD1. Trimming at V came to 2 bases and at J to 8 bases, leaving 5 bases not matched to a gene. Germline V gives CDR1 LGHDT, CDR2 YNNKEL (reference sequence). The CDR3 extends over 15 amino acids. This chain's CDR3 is CASSQPRTGGEKLFF. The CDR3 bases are TGTGCCAGCAGCCAACCGAGGACAGGGGGGGAAAAACTGTTTTTT.

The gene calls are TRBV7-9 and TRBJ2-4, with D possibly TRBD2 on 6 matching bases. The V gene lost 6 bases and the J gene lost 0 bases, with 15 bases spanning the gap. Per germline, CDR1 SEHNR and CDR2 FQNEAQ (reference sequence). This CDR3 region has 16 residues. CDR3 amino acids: CASSDSGRQAKNIQYF. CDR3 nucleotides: TGTGCCAGCAGTGATTCAGGGAGGCAAGCCAAAAACATTCAGTACTTC.